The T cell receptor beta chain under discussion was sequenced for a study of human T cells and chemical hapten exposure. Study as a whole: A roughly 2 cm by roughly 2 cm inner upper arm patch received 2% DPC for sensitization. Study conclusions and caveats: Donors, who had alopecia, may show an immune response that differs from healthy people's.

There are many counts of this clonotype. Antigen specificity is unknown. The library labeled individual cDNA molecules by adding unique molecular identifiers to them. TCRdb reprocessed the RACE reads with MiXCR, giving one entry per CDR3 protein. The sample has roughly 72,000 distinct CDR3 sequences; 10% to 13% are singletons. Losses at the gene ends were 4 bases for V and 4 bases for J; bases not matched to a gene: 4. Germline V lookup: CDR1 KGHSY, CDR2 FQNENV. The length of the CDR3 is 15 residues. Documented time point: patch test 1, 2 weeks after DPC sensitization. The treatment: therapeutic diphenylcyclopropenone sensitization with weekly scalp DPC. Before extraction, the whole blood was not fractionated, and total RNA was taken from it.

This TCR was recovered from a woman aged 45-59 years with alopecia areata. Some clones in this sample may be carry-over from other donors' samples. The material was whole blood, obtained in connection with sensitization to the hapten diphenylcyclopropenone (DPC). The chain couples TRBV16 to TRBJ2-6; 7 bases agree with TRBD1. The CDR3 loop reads CASSPTGAGANVLTF. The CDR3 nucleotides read TGTGCCAGCAGCCCTACAGGGGCCGGGGCCAACGTCCTGACTTTC.